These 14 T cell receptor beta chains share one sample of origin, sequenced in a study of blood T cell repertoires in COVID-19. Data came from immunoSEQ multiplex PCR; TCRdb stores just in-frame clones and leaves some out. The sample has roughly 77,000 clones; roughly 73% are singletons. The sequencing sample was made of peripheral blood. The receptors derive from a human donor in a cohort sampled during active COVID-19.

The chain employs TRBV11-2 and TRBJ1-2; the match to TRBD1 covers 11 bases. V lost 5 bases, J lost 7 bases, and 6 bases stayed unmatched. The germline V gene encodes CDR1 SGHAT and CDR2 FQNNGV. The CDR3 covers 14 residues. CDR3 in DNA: TGTGCCAGCAGCAGCAAGGGACAGGGGGTTGGCTACACCTTC. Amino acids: CASSSKGQGVGYTF. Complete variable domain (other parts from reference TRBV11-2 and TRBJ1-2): EAGVAQSPRYKIIEKRQSVAFWCNPISGHATLYWYQQILGQGPKLLIQFQNNGVVDDSQLPKDRFSAERLKGVDSTLKIQPAKLEDSAVYLCASSSKGQGVGYTFGSGTRLTVV.

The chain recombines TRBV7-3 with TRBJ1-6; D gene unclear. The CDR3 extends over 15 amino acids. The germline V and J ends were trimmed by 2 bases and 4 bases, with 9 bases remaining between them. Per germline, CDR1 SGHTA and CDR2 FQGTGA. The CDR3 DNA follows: TGTGCCAGCAGCTTATTCGGAGGGTATAATTCACCCCTCCACTTT. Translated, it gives CASSLFGGYNSPLHF. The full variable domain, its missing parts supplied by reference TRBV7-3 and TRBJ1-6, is GAGVSQTPSNKVTEKGKYVELRCDPISGHTALYWYRQSLGQGPEFLIYFQGTGAADDSGLPNDRFFAVRPEGSVSTLKIQRTERGDSAVYLCASSLFGGYNSPLHFGNGTRLTVT.

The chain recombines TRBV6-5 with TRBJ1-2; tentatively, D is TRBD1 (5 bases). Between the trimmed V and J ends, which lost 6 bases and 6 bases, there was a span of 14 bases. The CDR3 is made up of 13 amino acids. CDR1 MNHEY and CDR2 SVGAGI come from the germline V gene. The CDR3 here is CASSMARVHGYTF. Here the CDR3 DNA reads TGTGCCAGCAGCATGGCCAGGGTGCATGGCTACACCTTC.

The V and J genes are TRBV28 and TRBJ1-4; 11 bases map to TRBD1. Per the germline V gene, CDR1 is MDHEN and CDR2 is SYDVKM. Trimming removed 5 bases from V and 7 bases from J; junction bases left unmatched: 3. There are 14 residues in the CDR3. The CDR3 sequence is CASSADRGREKLFF. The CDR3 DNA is TGTGCCAGCAGTGCGGACAGGGGGCGTGAAAAACTGTTTTTT. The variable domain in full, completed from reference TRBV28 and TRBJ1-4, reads DVKVTQSSRYLVKRTGEKVFLECVQDMDHENMFWYRQDPGLGLRLIYFSYDVKMKEKGDIPEGYSVSREKKERFSLILESASTNQTSMYLCASSADRGREKLFFGSGTQLSVL.

DNA for the CDR3: TGTGCCAGCAGTTACGGGGCCGCGTACAATGAGCAGTTCTTC. As protein: CASSYGAAYNEQFF. V is TRBV6-6 and J is TRBJ2-1, with D possibly matching TRBD1 (5 bases). Trimming pared 2 bases from V and 4 bases from J, leaving 9 bases between. CDR1 is MNHNY, CDR2 SVGAGI, per germline (reference sequence). The CDR3 is 14 residues long.

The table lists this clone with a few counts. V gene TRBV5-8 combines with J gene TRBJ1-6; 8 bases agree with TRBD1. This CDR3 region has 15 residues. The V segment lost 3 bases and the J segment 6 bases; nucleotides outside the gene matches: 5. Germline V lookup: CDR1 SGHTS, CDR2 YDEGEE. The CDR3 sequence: CASSSRTGINSPLHF. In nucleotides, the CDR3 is TGTGCCAGCAGCTCGCGGACAGGGATTAATTCACCCCTCCACTTT.

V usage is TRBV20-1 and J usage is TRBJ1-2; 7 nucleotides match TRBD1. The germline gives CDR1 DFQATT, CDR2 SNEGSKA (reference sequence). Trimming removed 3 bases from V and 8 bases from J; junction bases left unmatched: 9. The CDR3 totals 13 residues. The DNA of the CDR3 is TGCAGTGCTAGTGTAACAGGGGAGGACGGCTACACCTTC. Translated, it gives CSASVTGEDGYTF.

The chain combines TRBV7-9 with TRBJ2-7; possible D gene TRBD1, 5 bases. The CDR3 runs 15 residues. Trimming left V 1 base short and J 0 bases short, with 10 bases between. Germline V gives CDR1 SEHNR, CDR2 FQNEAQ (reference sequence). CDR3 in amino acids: CASSLGQWLSYEQYF. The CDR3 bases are TGTGCCAGCAGCTTAGGACAGTGGCTCTCCTACGAGCAGTACTTC.

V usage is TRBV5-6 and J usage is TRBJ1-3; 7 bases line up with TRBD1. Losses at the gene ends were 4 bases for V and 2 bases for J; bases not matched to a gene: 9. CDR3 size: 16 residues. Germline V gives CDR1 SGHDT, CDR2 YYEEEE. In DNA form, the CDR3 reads TGTGCCAGCAGCCCCCGGCAGGGGGTCACTGGAAACACCATATATTTT. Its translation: CASSPRQGVTGNTIYF.

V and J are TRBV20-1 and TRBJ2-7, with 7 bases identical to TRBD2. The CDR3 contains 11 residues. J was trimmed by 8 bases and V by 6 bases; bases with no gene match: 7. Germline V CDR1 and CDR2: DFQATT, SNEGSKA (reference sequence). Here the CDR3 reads CSAGGRAQQYF. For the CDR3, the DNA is TGCAGTGCGGGGGGGAGGGCACAGCAGTACTTC.

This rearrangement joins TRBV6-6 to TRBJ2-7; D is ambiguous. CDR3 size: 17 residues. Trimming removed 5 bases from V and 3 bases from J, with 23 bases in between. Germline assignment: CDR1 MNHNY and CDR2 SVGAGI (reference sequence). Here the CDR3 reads CASSRTRLFEGHYEQYF. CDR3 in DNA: TGTGCCAGCAGTCGCACTCGACTGTTCGAAGGTCACTACGAGCAGTACTTC.

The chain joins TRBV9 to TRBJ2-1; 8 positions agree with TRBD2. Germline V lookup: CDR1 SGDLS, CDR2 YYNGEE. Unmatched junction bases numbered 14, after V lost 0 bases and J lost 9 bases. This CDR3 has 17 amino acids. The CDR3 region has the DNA TGTGCCAGCAGCGTAGGTCAGCGGGGGCTCGATAGGGGTGAGCAGTTCTTC. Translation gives CASSVGQRGLDRGEQFF.

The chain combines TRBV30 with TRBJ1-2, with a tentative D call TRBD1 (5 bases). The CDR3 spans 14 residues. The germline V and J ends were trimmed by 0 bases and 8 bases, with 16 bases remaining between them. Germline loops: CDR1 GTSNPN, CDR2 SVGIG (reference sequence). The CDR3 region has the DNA TGTGCCTGGAGTGTTATCGGGGGAACAAGGGGCTACACCTTC. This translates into CAWSVIGGTRGYTF.

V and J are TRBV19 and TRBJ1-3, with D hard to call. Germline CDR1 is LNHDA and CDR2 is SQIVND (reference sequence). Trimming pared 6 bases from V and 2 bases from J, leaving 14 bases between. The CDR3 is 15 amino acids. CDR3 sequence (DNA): TGTGCCAGTAGCACCACTGCACTCGCTGGAAACACCATATATTTT. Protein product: CASSTTALAGNTIYF.